The 20 T cell receptor beta chains given below trace back to one sample, sequenced in a study of metastatic and nonmetastatic thyroid tumors. All patients reached thyroid surgery having received no treatment beforehand. TCRdb reprocessed the PCR reads via MiXCR. The sample yields about 20,000 clones, 15% to 19% seen once. Specimen: blood. The receptors here all came from a female donor with papillary thyroid cancer or a benign thyroid nodule (not recorded which). Some clones in this sample may be carry-over from other donors' samples.

This clone was detected only a few times. The conserved phenylalanine or tryptophan normally closing the CDR3 is absent here, so this likely arose from a read error. V usage is TRBV2 and J usage is TRBJ2-7, with D perhaps being TRBD1 or TRBD2 (5 bases each). CDR3 length equals 13 residues. V lost 9 bases and J lost 8, with 20 bases in between. Germline assignment: CDR1 SNHLY and CDR2 FYNNEI. CDR3 region: CARNGDRTKQQYL. CDR3 sequence (DNA): TGTGCCAGAAACGGGGACCGAACTAAGCAGCAGTACTTA.

This clone has ten or more counts. The rearrangement uses TRBV6-2 or TRBV6-3 and TRBJ1-5; possibly TRBD1 for D (5 bases). Germline V gene data show CDR1 as MNHEY and CDR2 as SVGEGT. Trimming took 8 bases from V and 7 from J, leaving 21 bases between them. The length of the CDR3 is 15 residues. In DNA form, the CDR3 reads TGTGCCAGCTCTAACGGGGGGTTGAATCGGCAGCCCCAGCATTTT. This encodes CASSNGGLNRQPQHF.

The chain has TRBV28 and TRBJ1-4; a possible D gene is TRBD1 (5 bases). V was pared by 2 bases and J by 3 bases, with 10 bases between. The CDR3 totals 15 residues. Germline CDR1 MDHEN, CDR2 SYDVKM. CDR3 sequence reads: CASSLGGSANEKLFF. Here the CDR3 DNA reads TGTGCCAGCAGTTTAGGGGGGTCAGCTAATGAAAAACTGTTTTTT.

The sample holds many counts of this clone. The chain is built from TRBV27 and TRBJ1-1, with D perhaps matching TRBD1 (6 bases). V was trimmed by 2 bases and J by 0 bases, leaving 16 bases between them. The germline V gene has CDR1 MNHEY and CDR2 SMNVEV (reference sequence). The CDR3 length is 17 residues. In DNA, the CDR3 is TGTGCCAGCAGTTTACTCTTTGCGGGGGCGATGAACACTGAAGCTTTCTTT. This translates into CASSLLFAGAMNTEAFF.

This clone was counted at least ten times. The CDR3 DNA is TGTGCCAGCAGCTTAGCCCCCGGGTCCTACAATGAGCAGTTCTTC. Amino acid sequence: CASSLAPGSYNEQFF. The chain recombines TRBV7-6 with TRBJ2-1, with D uncertain. This CDR3 comprises 15 residues. Germline V gives CDR1 SGHVS, CDR2 FNYEAQ. With 0 bases removed from V and 1 base from J, the gap between germline ends came to 7 bases.

This clone was picked up a small number of times. CDR3 DNA: TGTGCCATCTCCCAGGATCGGGCAAACCAAGGGGAGCTGTTTTTT. Amino acid sequence: CAISQDRANQGELFF. The chain joins TRBV6-1 to TRBJ2-2; D gene unclear. Trimming cost V 10 bases and J 8 bases, with 23 bases left between them. Looked up from germline, CDR1 is MNHNS and CDR2 is SASEGT. The CDR3 contains 15 residues.

This chain links TRBV6-6 with TRBJ1-2, with TRBD1 as a possible D gene (5 bases). CDR3 length equals 14 residues. Between the trimmed V and J ends, which lost 2 bases and 4 bases, there was a span of 11 bases. Per germline, CDR1 MNHNY and CDR2 SVGAGI (reference sequence). The CDR3 region is CASSYMLGAYGYTF. The CDR3 nucleotides read TGTGCCAGCAGTTACATGCTCGGGGCCTATGGCTACACCTTC.

This chain uses TRBV20-1 with TRBJ2-7; 7 bases match TRBD2. The V and J ends lost 0 bases and 3 bases, in that order; junction bases with no gene match: 5. The CDR3 has 14 amino acids. Germline CDR1 is DFQATT and CDR2 is SNEGSKA (reference sequence). The CDR3 reads CSARDGREYYEQYF. The CDR3, as DNA: TGCAGTGCTAGAGATGGGCGGGAGTACTACGAGCAGTACTTC.

This clone was recorded at least ten times. V is TRBV7-9 and J is TRBJ1-1, with TRBD1 matching over 9 bases. This CDR3 contains 14 residues. The germline V gene encodes CDR1 SEHNR and CDR2 FQNEAQ (reference sequence). Trimming cost V 5 bases and J 6 bases; bases outside gene matches: 7. CDR3 nucleotide sequence: TGTGCCAGCAGCCTAGGGGGGACAGGGTCTGAAGCTTTCTTT. It is translated as CASSLGGTGSEAFF.

In the case of this clone: A read error may produce the germline difference seen at one junction end. V is TRBV12-3 or TRBV12-4 and J is TRBJ1-2; no firm D call. The CDR3 extends over 13 amino acids. The DNA of the CDR3 is TGTGCCAGCAGTTTATGTTATTACTATGGCTACACCTTT. This codes for CASSLCYYYGYTF.

To note about this clone: One end of the junction varies from germline; a read error may be responsible. The genes are TRBV19 and TRBJ2-7; tentatively, D is TRBD1 (5 bases). The germline CDR1 and CDR2 sequences are LNHDA and SQIVND (reference sequence). The CDR3 length is 15 residues. In DNA, the CDR3 is TGTGCCAGTAGTACCGCAGGGTGTAGCTCCTACGAGCAATACTTC. It yields the protein CASSTAGCSSYEQYF.

This clone was recorded a few times. The chain links TRBV19 to TRBJ2-7; D ambiguous. Germline loops: CDR1 LNHDA, CDR2 SQIVND (reference sequence). The CDR3 has 14 amino acids. V shed 1 base and J shed 3 bases, with 10 bases lying between them. The CDR3 spells CASSIGGNGYEQYF. CDR3 nucleotide sequence: TGTGCCAGTAGTATAGGGGGAAATGGCTACGAGCAGTACTTC.

This clone was observed many times. One base away lies a much larger clone, so this may be a sequencing read error. The V and J genes are TRBV15 and TRBJ2-5, with no clear D. Deletions cut 4 bases from V and 0 bases from J, with 9 bases between. There are 14 residues in the CDR3. CDR1 is LNHNV and CDR2 is YYDKDF in the germline V gene (reference sequence). The DNA for the CDR3 is TGTGCCACCAGCAAAGGAGAGAACCAAGAGACCCAGTACTTC. This encodes CATSKGENQETQYF.

This clone was recorded a few times. A read error is possible here, since a much larger clone lies one base away. This chain joins TRBV9 and TRBJ2-5; D is unresolved. From germline, CDR1 is SGDLS and CDR2 YYNGEE. The CDR3 sequence is 18 residues long. The CDR3 is CASSVEVWWQQYQDTQYF. As DNA, the CDR3 is TGCGCCAGCAGCGTAGAGGTGTGGTGGCAGCAGTACCAAGATACCCAGTACTTC.

This clone was counted many times. V is TRBV18 and J is TRBJ1-6, with D hard to call. V lost 5 bases to trimming and J lost 14 bases, with 16 bases between them. The CDR3 spans 13 residues. Germline lookup yields CDR1 KGHSH and CDR2 LQKENI. CDR3 loop: CASSGQETSALHF. The CDR3 bases are TGTGCCAGCTCAGGCCAGGAGACTTCGGCCCTCCACTTT.

This clone was counted a few times. As DNA, the CDR3 is TGTGCCAGTAGTCTAAAGGATTCCACCGGGGAGCTGTTTTTT. Protein: CASSLKDSTGELFF. This sequence joins TRBV19 and TRBJ2-2; no definite D call. CDR1 is LNHDA and CDR2 is SQIVND in the germline V gene (reference sequence). V dropped 5 bases and J dropped 4 bases, with 11 bases sitting between them. This CDR3 contains 14 residues.

This clone appeared a few times. A much larger clone differs from this one at a single base, so this may be a read error. The chain has TRBV7-9 and TRBJ2-5, with 7 bases that match TRBD1. The ends lost 5 bases at V and 12 bases at J; junction bases unmatched: 6. Germline V lookup: CDR1 SEHNR, CDR2 FQNEAQ (reference sequence). The CDR3 runs 11 residues. Here the CDR3 DNA reads TGTGCCAGCAGCGACGGGACAGATAAGTACTTC. Protein product: CASSDGTDKYF.

This clone was seen many times. This chain joins TRBV6-1 and TRBJ1-6; 8 nucleotides match TRBD1. Germline assignment: CDR1 MNHNS and CDR2 SASEGT. After removal of 7 bases from V and 4 bases from J, the junction contained 6 bases not matched to a gene. This CDR3 is built from 15 residues. The CDR3: CASNLQGGYNSPLHF. DNA of the CDR3: TGTGCCAGCAATCTACAGGGGGGATATAATTCACCCCTCCACTTT.

The V and J genes are TRBV6-1 and TRBJ2-7, with D tentatively TRBD1 or TRBD2 (5 bases each). V lost 7 bases and J lost 6, with 19 bases in between. Germline V gene data show CDR1 as MNHNS and CDR2 as SASEGT. The CDR3 extends over 14 amino acids. CDR3 residues: CASTPGTGVLEQYF. The CDR3 DNA follows: TGTGCCAGCACTCCAGGGACCGGAGTCCTCGAGCAGTACTTC.

This clone came up many times. The rearrangement uses TRBV6-2 or TRBV6-3 and TRBJ1-4; perhaps TRBD1 as D (5 bases). V was shortened by 4 bases and J by 7 bases, with 16 bases between the two germline ends. Germline V gene data show CDR1 as MNHEY and CDR2 as SVGEGT. CDR3 size: 15 residues. The CDR3 DNA sequence: TGTGCCAGCAGTTCCGGGGGGGGGGGTAGTGAAAAACTGTTTTTT. It yields the protein CASSSGGGGSEKLFF.